What follows are 26 T cell receptor beta chains derived from one specimen sequenced in a study of response to subunit inactivated influenza vaccine. In TCRdb, the RT-PCR reads were re-called with MiXCR into one record per CDR3 protein. The sample includes some 570,000 distinct CDR3 sequences, roughly 10% of them seen just once. These records were also assigned to another study, of T cells expressing NK-cell markers. From that paper: UMIs accompanied the 5'RACE template switching by which TCR beta cDNA was made.

The sequencing used PBMCs from blood, collected on the day of vaccination. These receptors were taken from a man in his fifties who received an inactivated influenza vaccine.

This clonotype was recorded a few times. The chain has TRBV14 and TRBJ2-7, with D maybe TRBD1 (6 bases). Germline CDR1 is SGHDN and CDR2 is FVKESK. With 0 bases removed from V and 6 bases from J, the gap between germline ends came to 12 bases. The CDR3 is 14 amino acids. This chain's CDR3 is CASSQEVRTAEQYF. The CDR3 DNA reads TGTGCCAGCAGCCAAGAAGTCCGGACAGCCGAGCAGTACTTC. The full variable domain, its missing parts supplied by reference TRBV14 and TRBJ2-7, is EAGVTQFPSHSVIEKGQTVTLRCDPISGHDNLYWYRRVMGKEIKFLLHFVKESKQDESGMPNNRFLAERTGGTYSTLKVQPAELEDSGVYFCASSQEVRTAEQYFGPGTRLTVT.

This clonotype was observed a few times. V and J are TRBV5-1 and TRBJ2-7; TRBD1 matches 7 bases. CDR3 size: 13 residues. J lost 6 bases, V lost 2 bases, and 5 bases had no gene match. CDR1 and CDR2 (germline): SGHRS, YFSETQ. CDR3 in amino acids: CASSFGQVSEQYF. The DNA of the CDR3 is TGCGCCAGCAGCTTCGGACAGGTTAGCGAGCAGTACTTC.

This clonotype was observed a few times. The chain couples TRBV27 to TRBJ1-1; TRBD1 agrees at 9 bases. There are 17 residues in the CDR3. Germline loops: CDR1 MNHEY, CDR2 SMNVEV (reference sequence). Trimming took 8 bases from V and 0 from J; bases not matched to a gene: 13. CDR3 nucleotide sequence: TGTGCCAGCTCCGGGACAGGGACCCTTAGGGTGAACACTGAAGCTTTCTTT. Translating gives CASSGTGTLRVNTEAFF.

This clonotype has only a few counts. This chain connects TRBV20-1 to TRBJ2-3, with D maybe TRBD2 (5 bases). The germline V gene encodes CDR1 DFQATT and CDR2 SNEGSKA (reference sequence). The CDR3 is 15 amino acids. V shed 5 bases and J shed 3 bases, with 18 bases lying between them. CDR3 residues: CSAFRGEEWTDTQYF. The CDR3 coding sequence is TGCAGTGCTTTCCGGGGAGAAGAGTGGACAGATACGCAGTATTTT.

This clonotype was observed a handful of times. This chain joins TRBV18 and TRBJ2-7; 12 bases align to TRBD1. Germline V gives CDR1 KGHSH, CDR2 LQKENI. CDR3 length: 16 amino acids. V lost 0 bases and J lost 5; bases outside the gene matches: 5. CDR3 nucleotide sequence: TGTGCCAGCTCACCACCGGGACAGGGGGCTTCACACGAGCAGTACTTC. This encodes CASSPPGQGASHEQYF.

The chain combines TRBV7-2 with TRBJ2-5, with 9 bases identical to TRBD1. The length of the CDR3 is 13 residues. Germline V lookup: CDR1 SGHTA, CDR2 FQGNSA. The trim removed 5 bases at V and 5 bases at J, leaving 3 bases unmatched. CDR3 in DNA: TGTGCCAGCAGCCGGGACAGGGATGAGACCCAGTACTTC. Protein sequence: CASSRDRDETQYF. Using reference TRBV7-2 and TRBJ2-5 for the parts outside the CDR3, the full variable domain is GAGVSQSPSNKVTEKGKDVELRCDPISGHTALYWYRQSLGQGLEFLIYFQGNSAPDKSGLPSDRFSAERTGGSVSTLTIQRTQQEDSAVYLCASSRDRDETQYFGPGTRLLVL.

The chain has TRBV6-1 and TRBJ2-1; perhaps TRBD2 as D (6 bases). The CDR3 is 13 residues long. Germline assignment: CDR1 MNHNS and CDR2 SASEGT. Deletions cut 2 bases from V and 9 bases from J, with 11 bases between. CDR3 region: CASSESSVGEQFF. In DNA form, the CDR3 reads TGTGCCAGCAGTGAATCTAGCGTAGGTGAGCAGTTCTTC.

This clonotype has just a few counts. The chain carries TRBV30 and TRBJ2-7, with D uncertain. The CDR3 consists of 12 residues. Germline loops: CDR1 GTSNPN, CDR2 SVGIG (reference sequence). Between the trimmed V and J ends, which lost 3 bases and 3 bases, there was a span of 9 bases. CDR3 residues: CAWSIVGYEQYF. The CDR3 region has the DNA TGTGCCTGGAGCATAGTAGGCTACGAGCAGTACTTC.

The chain has TRBV6-2 or TRBV6-3 and TRBJ2-2; D possibly corresponds to TRBD2 (6 bases). The V gene's germline CDR1 is MNHEY and CDR2 SVGEGT. Trimming removed 6 bases from V and 6 bases from J, with 14 bases in between. The CDR3 consists of 14 residues. Written as DNA, the CDR3 is TGTGCCAGCAGGCAGGACTACTGGGCCGGGGAGCTGTTTTTT. Its protein is CASRQDYWAGELFF.

This clonotype was counted between two and nine times. This chain links TRBV5-1 with TRBJ2-7, with D possibly TRBD1 on 5 matching bases. This CDR3 is built from 14 residues. Trimming removed 3 bases from V and 5 bases from J, with 15 bases in between. Germline V gene sequence: CDR1 SGHRS, CDR2 YFSETQ. CDR3 bases: TGCGCCAGCAGCTGGAACAGGCCAGAGGACGAGCAGTACTTC. It specifies CASSWNRPEDEQYF. Full variable domain (outside the CDR3, taken from reference TRBV5-1 and TRBJ2-7): KAGVTQTPRYLIKTRGQQVTLSCSPISGHRSVSWYQQTPGQGLQFLFEYFSETQRNKGNFPGRFSGRQFSNSRSEMNVSTLELGDSALYLCASSWNRPEDEQYFGPGTRLTVT.

This clonotype was counted a few times. The gene calls are TRBV19 and TRBJ2-5; weak D call: TRBD2 (5 bases). Germline V gene lookup returns CDR1 LNHDA and CDR2 SQIVND (reference sequence). The CDR3 length is 14 residues. CDR3: CALFPGRHQETQYF. For the CDR3, the DNA is TGTGCTCTATTCCCGGGGAGACACCAAGAGACCCAGTACTTC.

This clonotype occurred many times. The chain joins TRBV12-3 or TRBV12-4 to TRBJ2-2; D may be TRBD2 (6 bases). V lost 6 bases and J lost 2, with 16 bases in between. This CDR3 is built from 16 residues. The CDR3 loop is CASRLYGRGNTGELFF. Here the CDR3 DNA reads TGTGCCAGCAGGCTTTACGGGAGAGGAAACACCGGGGAGCTGTTTTTT.

This clonotype has more than one count but fewer than ten. V gene TRBV12-3 or TRBV12-4 combines with J gene TRBJ1-3; no definite D call. The V gene lost 2 bases and the J gene lost 6 bases, with 11 bases spanning the gap. The CDR3 sequence is 14 residues long. CDR3 bases: TGTGCCAGCAGTTTATCGGGCCAGACAAACACCATATATTTT. It codes for CASSLSGQTNTIYF.

This clonotype was recorded a few times. CDR3 sequence: CAWSGTVNTGELFF. The CDR3 bases are TGTGCCTGGAGTGGGACAGTGAACACCGGGGAGCTGTTTTTT. The rearrangement uses TRBV30 and TRBJ2-2, with D possibly matching TRBD1 (6 bases). CDR3 length equals 14 residues. Germline CDR1 GTSNPN, CDR2 SVGIG (reference sequence). V was clipped by 1 base and J by 1 base, with 7 bases between them.

This clonotype was observed a few times. The gene calls are TRBV11-2 and TRBJ2-1, with TRBD1 identical over 7 bases. The CDR3 contains 15 residues. Germline trimming cut 0 bases from V and 3 bases from J; bases unmatched to any gene: 2. CDR1 is SGHAT, CDR2 FQNNGV, per germline. The CDR3 protein is CASSLDGTDYNEQFF. CDR3 sequence (DNA): TGTGCCAGCAGCTTAGACGGGACAGACTACAATGAGCAGTTCTTC.

This clonotype has ten or more counts. The chain carries TRBV5-1 and TRBJ2-7, with a tentative D call TRBD1 (6 bases). In germline, CDR1 is SGHRS, CDR2 YFSETQ. This CDR3 has 15 amino acids. The ends were cut back, 0 bases at V and 3 bases at J, with 13 bases in the middle. The CDR3 DNA reads TGCGCCAGCAGCTTGGAGGGACATCGGGTCTACGAGCAGTACTTC. As protein: CASSLEGHRVYEQYF.

This clonotype was seen just once. The chain recombines TRBV20-1 with TRBJ2-3; 10 nucleotides agree with TRBD2. Germline loops: CDR1 DFQATT, CDR2 SNEGSKA (reference sequence). V was clipped by 1 base and J by 6 bases; unmatched bases: 7. The CDR3 contains 15 residues. CDR3 loop: CSARVAGGPHDTQYF. Here the CDR3 DNA reads TGCAGTGCTAGAGTAGCGGGAGGCCCCCACGATACGCAGTATTTT.

This chain links TRBV7-2 with TRBJ2-6, with D possibly matching TRBD1 (6 bases). V gave up 6 bases and J gave up 0 bases, with 12 bases separating them. This CDR3 has 16 residues. Germline CDR1 and CDR2: SGHTA and FQGNSA. The CDR3 sequence: CASSPQGRSGANVLTF. As DNA, the CDR3 is TGTGCCAGCAGTCCACAGGGACGCTCTGGGGCCAACGTCCTGACTTTC.

This clonotype was detected a few times. CDR3 in amino acids: CASSPLAGAGANVLTF. CDR3 DNA sequence: TGTGCCAGCAGTCCACTAGCGGGGGCTGGGGCCAACGTCCTGACTTTC. The chain is built from TRBV12-3 or TRBV12-4 and TRBJ2-6; TRBD2 aligns across 11 bases. This CDR3 region has 16 residues. V dropped 5 bases and J dropped 2; count of bases not matched to a gene: 2.

This clonotype was found many times. V and J are TRBV6-2 or TRBV6-3 and TRBJ2-5; D ambiguous. V was trimmed by 8 bases and J by 3 bases, leaving 16 bases between them. From germline, CDR1 is MNHEY and CDR2 SVGEGT. The CDR3 loop spans 14 amino acids. The CDR3 nucleotides are TGTGCCAGCCGGCGGAGCACCCGAAAAGAGACCCAGTACTTC. It specifies CASRRSTRKETQYF.

This clonotype was recorded a few times. The chain carries TRBV24-1 and TRBJ2-2; unclear D gene. Germline CDR1 is KGHDR and CDR2 is SFDVKD. Trimming took off 0 bases at V and 7 bases at J, with 5 bases between the two ends. The CDR3 loop spans 13 amino acids. CDR3 DNA sequence: TGTGCCACCAGTGATTTGCGGTTCGGGGAGCTGTTTTTT. Its translation: CATSDLRFGELFF.

In this sample, this clonotype turned up a few times. This chain uses TRBV12-3 or TRBV12-4 with TRBJ2-3, with 11 bases aligning to TRBD2. This CDR3 is 15 amino acids long. Unmatched junction bases numbered 4, after V lost 6 bases and J lost 2 bases. The CDR3 nucleotides are TGTGCCAGCAGGGAGACTAGCGGGAACACAGATACGCAGTATTTT. It is translated as CASRETSGNTDTQYF.

The V call is TRBV10-3, the J call TRBJ1-1; D not certain. The germline CDR1 and CDR2 sequences are ENHRY and SYGVKD. Between the trimmed V and J ends, which lost 7 bases and 1 base, there was a span of 13 bases. The CDR3 consists of 14 residues. The CDR3 protein is CAIKDSRKNTEAFF. The CDR3 DNA follows: TGTGCCATCAAAGATTCAAGGAAGAACACTGAAGCTTTCTTT.

This rearrangement joins TRBV4-3 to TRBJ2-7; D not resolved. CDR1 and CDR2 from the germline V gene are LGHNA and YSLEER. The V and J ends lost 1 base and 2 bases respectively, with 9 bases between them. The CDR3 length is 14 residues. Written as DNA, the CDR3 is TGCGCCAGCAGCCAAGGTTGGAGAACCTACGAGCAGTACTTC. This gives the protein CASSQGWRTYEQYF.

The V call is TRBV5-5, the J call TRBJ2-7, with D perhaps assigned TRBD1 or TRBD2 (6 bases each). The V gene's germline CDR1 is SGHKS and CDR2 YYEKEE (reference sequence). The V end lost 1 base, the J end lost 5 bases, and 16 bases lay between the germline ends. The CDR3 is 15 residues long. The CDR3 DNA is TGTGCCAGCAGCTTGTGGAGGGGCCAGGGGAACGAGCAGTACTTC. It codes for CASSLWRGQGNEQYF.

The rearrangement uses TRBV30 and TRBJ2-7; TRBD2 might be the D (6 bases). This CDR3 has 15 amino acids. CDR1 GTSNPN and CDR2 SVGIG come from the germline V gene (reference sequence). Trimming removed 4 bases at V and 1 base at J, with 17 bases between. The CDR3 nucleotides read TGTGCCTGGAATCATGGGACTGTACTATCCTACGAGCAGTACTTC. It translates to CAWNHGTVLSYEQYF.